These T cell receptor beta chains were read from a single sample in a study of beta chain features in type 1 diabetes. Data came from immunoSEQ multiplex PCR; TCRdb stores just in-frame clones and leaves some out. The sample lists about 650,000 clones, around 12% occurring once. Specimen: naive CD4+ T cells from blood. These receptors were taken from a young man with type 1 diabetes. The CDR3 runs from the conserved cysteine through the conserved F or W. A D gene is named only where the DNA matches it firmly. The size of a clone is reported for some rows only, either as once, few or many, or as a class for expanded clones.

d_call: NA
v_call: TRBV7-2
cdr3_length: 13
clone_size: NA
j_call: TRBJ1-1
cdr3_nt: TGTGCCAGCAGCTTAGAGGAGCGGACTGAAGCTTTCTTT
cdr3_aa: CASSLEERTEAFF

d_call: NA
v_call: TRBV18
cdr3_length: 16
clone_size: few
j_call: TRBJ1-6
cdr3_nt: TGTGCCAGCTCACCACCGAACCATCGGAATAATTCACCCCTCCACTTT
cdr3_aa: CASSPPNHRNNSPLHF

d_call: TRBD1
v_call: TRBV27
cdr3_length: 15
clone_size: few
j_call: TRBJ1-6
cdr3_nt: TGTGCCAGCAGCCTCGAAGGACAGGGCTATTCACCCCTCCACTTT
cdr3_aa: CASSLEGQGYSPLHF

d_call: NA
v_call: TRBV20-1
cdr3_length: 11
clone_size: NA
j_call: TRBJ2-6
cdr3_nt: TGCAGTGCTAGAGAGCACAACGTCCTGACTTTC
cdr3_aa: CSAREHNVLTF

d_call: TRBD1
v_call: TRBV15
cdr3_length: 15
clone_size: few
j_call: TRBJ1-2
cdr3_nt: TGTGCCACCAGCAGCAGGGGACAGTTGGGGAATGGCTACACCTTC
cdr3_aa: CATSSRGQLGNGYTF

d_call: TRBD1
v_call: TRBV12-5
cdr3_length: 15
clone_size: NA
j_call: TRBJ1-1
cdr3_nt: TGTGCTAGTGGTTCCGACAGGGGGATGAACACTGAAGCTTTCTTT
cdr3_aa: CASGSDRGMNTEAFF

d_call: NA
v_call: TRBV10-3
cdr3_length: 13
clone_size: NA
j_call: TRBJ1-6
cdr3_nt: TGTGCCATCAGTTACGGGAATAATTCACCCCTCCACTTT
cdr3_aa: CAISYGNNSPLHF

d_call: NA
v_call: TRBV7-9
cdr3_length: 11
clone_size: NA
j_call: TRBJ2-5
cdr3_nt: TGTGCCAGCAGCCCTAAAGAGACCCAGTACTTC
cdr3_aa: CASSPKETQYF

d_call: NA
v_call: TRBV9
cdr3_length: 14
clone_size: NA
j_call: TRBJ2-3
cdr3_nt: TGTGCCACCTCAGTAGCAGCGGTGGGAGATACGCAGTATTTT
cdr3_aa: CATSVAAVGDTQYF

d_call: TRBD1
v_call: TRBV27
cdr3_length: 14
clone_size: few
j_call: TRBJ2-7
cdr3_nt: TGTGCCAGCAGATCCGGACAGGCAAAAGGCGAGCAGTACTTC
cdr3_aa: CASRSGQAKGEQYF

d_call: TRBD1
v_call: TRBV29-1
cdr3_length: 13
clone_size: NA
j_call: TRBJ2-7
cdr3_nt: TGCAGCGTTGCCAGGGGGCCCTCCTACGAGCAGTACTTC
cdr3_aa: CSVARGPSYEQYF

d_call: NA
v_call: TRBV11-3
cdr3_length: 15
clone_size: few
j_call: TRBJ2-3
cdr3_nt: TGTGCCAGCAGCTTATCTATCGCTAGCACAGATACGCAGTATTTT
cdr3_aa: CASSLSIASTDTQYF

d_call: TRBD1
v_call: TRBV7-2
cdr3_length: 14
clone_size: NA
j_call: TRBJ2-7
cdr3_nt: TGTGCCAGCAGCCGGGACAGATCTAGCTACGAGCAGTACTTC
cdr3_aa: CASSRDRSSYEQYF

d_call: NA
v_call: TRBV7-9
cdr3_length: 10
clone_size: NA
j_call: TRBJ2-1
cdr3_nt: TGTGCCAGCAAGGGCTCCGAGCAGTTCTTC
cdr3_aa: CASKGSEQFF

d_call: NA
v_call: TRBV5-1
cdr3_length: 14
clone_size: NA
j_call: TRBJ2-2
cdr3_nt: TGCGCCAGCATCGGACAACCGAACACCGGGGAGCTGTTTTTT
cdr3_aa: CASIGQPNTGELFF

d_call: NA
v_call: TRBV2
cdr3_length: 13
clone_size: NA
j_call: TRBJ1-6
cdr3_nt: TGTGCCAGCAGGGGGGAAGCTTTCGGGACCCTCCACTTT
cdr3_aa: CASRGEAFGTLHF

d_call: TRBD2
v_call: TRBV27
cdr3_length: 16
clone_size: few
j_call: TRBJ2-7
cdr3_nt: TGTGCCAGCAGTTTATTCTCGACTAGCCCCCTGTACGAGCAGTACTTC
cdr3_aa: CASSLFSTSPLYEQYF

d_call: NA
v_call: TRBV21-1
cdr3_length: 16
clone_size: NA
j_call: TRBJ2-3
cdr3_nt: TGTGCCAGCAGCAAAGCTGTCAGGGGGGTCACAGATACGCAGTATTTT
cdr3_aa: CASSKAVRGVTDTQYF

d_call: TRBD1
v_call: TRBV7-2
cdr3_length: 16
clone_size: few
j_call: TRBJ1-2
cdr3_nt: TGTGCCAGCAGCTCACAAGGCGACAGGGCGTCGGGCGGCTACACCTTC
cdr3_aa: CASSSQGDRASGGYTF

d_call: NA
v_call: TRBV11-3
cdr3_length: 11
clone_size: NA
j_call: TRBJ2-1
cdr3_nt: TGTGCCAGCAGCTTAGAGTACGAGCAGTTCTTC
cdr3_aa: CASSLEYEQFF

d_call: NA
v_call: TRBV6-5
cdr3_length: 14
clone_size: NA
j_call: TRBJ2-7
cdr3_nt: TGTGCCAGCAGTTCATCGGTGCGGTCCTACGAGCAGTACTTC
cdr3_aa: CASSSSVRSYEQYF

d_call: TRBD1
v_call: TRBV7-2
cdr3_length: 14
clone_size: few
j_call: TRBJ2-7
cdr3_nt: TGTGCCAGCAGCCCACGACAGGGGAACTACGAGCAGTACTTC
cdr3_aa: CASSPRQGNYEQYF

d_call: NA
v_call: TRBV11-2
cdr3_length: 14
clone_size: NA
j_call: TRBJ1-2
cdr3_nt: TGTGCCAGCAGCTTAGCGGGGGTGAGAGATGGCTACACCTTC
cdr3_aa: CASSLAGVRDGYTF